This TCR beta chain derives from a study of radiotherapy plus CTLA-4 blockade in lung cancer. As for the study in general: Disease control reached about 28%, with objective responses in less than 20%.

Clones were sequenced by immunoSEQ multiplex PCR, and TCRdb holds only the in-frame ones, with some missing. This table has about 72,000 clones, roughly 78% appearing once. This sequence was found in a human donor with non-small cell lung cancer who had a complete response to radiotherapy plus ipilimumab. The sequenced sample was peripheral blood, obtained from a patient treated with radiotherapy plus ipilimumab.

The CDR3 region has the DNA TGTGCCATCAGTGTCGCGGGGCGTCTAGCGGCCTACAATGAGCAGTTCTTC. It is translated as CAISVAGRLAAYNEQFF. This chain joins TRBV10-3 and TRBJ2-1, with 7 bases aligning to TRBD2. CDR3 length: 17 residues. Germline values: CDR1 ENHRY, CDR2 SYGVKD. V shed 4 bases and J 2 bases; nucleotides not matched to a gene: 11.